The 4 T cell receptor beta chains reported below all come from one sample, sequenced in a study of blood T cells in healthy people across ages. Using a J-beta primer mix together with a sample-barcoded 5' primer, a second PCR was run for roughly 6 to 11 cycles. TCRdb processed the 5' RACE reads anew with MiXCR; each CDR3 protein has one entry. The table has about 720,000 distinct CDR3 sequences, 22% seen once; the top ten hold about 22%. The sequencing sample was made of blood. Receptors originate from a man between 70 and 80 years old in good health.

The chain recombines TRBV2 with TRBJ1-6; D is possibly TRBD1 (5 bases). CDR1 is SNHLY, CDR2 FYNNEI, per germline. Trimming took 4 bases from V and 7 from J, leaving 14 bases between them. CDR3 length: 15 residues. For the CDR3, the DNA is TGTGCCAGCAGTGGGATCCAGGGCCGGAATTCACCCCTCCACTTT. This sequence encodes CASSGIQGRNSPLHF.

A few counts support this clonotype. This rearrangement joins TRBV6-2 or TRBV6-3 to TRBJ1-2; D not certain. V was pared by 0 bases and J by 6 bases, with 8 bases between. The length of the CDR3 is 13 residues. Germline V gene sequence: CDR1 MNHEY, CDR2 SVGEGT. The CDR3 nucleotides read TGTGCCAGCAGTTACTCGAGCCAGAATGGCTACACCTTC. Its protein is CASSYSSQNGYTF.

The chain recombines TRBV29-1 with TRBJ2-3, with TRBD2 matching over 7 bases. The trim removed 0 bases at V and 5 bases at J, leaving 2 bases unmatched. The CDR3 extends over 13 amino acids. The V gene's germline CDR1 is SQVTM and CDR2 ANQGSEA. The CDR3 here is CSVEEGGVDTQYF. CDR3 DNA sequence: TGCAGCGTTGAAGAGGGAGGGGTAGATACGCAGTATTTT.

The rearrangement joins TRBV13 to TRBJ1-4, with 11 bases aligning to TRBD1. J gave up 1 base and V 3 bases, and 1 base lay outside the gene matches. Germline CDR1 and CDR2: PRHDT and FYEKMQ (reference sequence). The CDR3 extends over 16 amino acids. The CDR3 here is CASSFGTGGTNEKLFF. DNA for the CDR3: TGTGCCAGCAGCTTTGGGACAGGGGGAACTAATGAAAAACTGTTTTTT.